The subject of this entry is one TCR beta chain. Its antigen is unknown. Germline CDR1 ENHRY, CDR2 SYGVKD. The CDR3 covers 13 residues. Trimming took off 3 bases at V and 5 bases at J, with 8 bases between the two ends. The data belong to a study of graft-versus-host responses after intestinal transplantation. The wider study: After anti-thymocyte globulin induction, recipients took tacrolimus and steroids for about 3 years.

Some clones are missing from TCRdb's copy, which holds only in-frame ones; the method was immunoSEQ multiplex PCR. The sample carries around 100,000 clones, around 94% recorded once. Regarding the study as a whole: Circulating GvH clones peaking coincided with falling HvG clones soon after transplant.

The J gene is TRBJ1-3, the V gene TRBV10-3; maybe TRBD1 (5 bases). The sequence was collected from a human donor who was the organ donor for an intestinal transplant. Sample: unstimulated CD8+ T cells sorted from spleen or lymph node cells, taken before transplant. The CDR3 loop is CAISEDSRNTIYF. The CDR3 bases are TGTGCCATCAGTGAAGACAGCCGAAACACCATATATTTT.